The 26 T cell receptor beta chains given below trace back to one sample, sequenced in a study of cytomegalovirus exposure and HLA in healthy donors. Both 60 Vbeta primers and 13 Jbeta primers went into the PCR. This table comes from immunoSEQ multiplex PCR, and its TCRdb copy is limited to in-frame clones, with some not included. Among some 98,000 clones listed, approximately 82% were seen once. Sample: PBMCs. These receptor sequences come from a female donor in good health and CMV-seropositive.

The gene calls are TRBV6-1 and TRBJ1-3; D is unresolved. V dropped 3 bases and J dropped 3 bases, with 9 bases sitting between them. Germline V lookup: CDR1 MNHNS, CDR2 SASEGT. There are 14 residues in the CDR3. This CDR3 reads CASSEVELGNTIYF. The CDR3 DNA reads TGTGCCAGCAGTGAGGTCGAACTTGGAAACACCATATATTTT.

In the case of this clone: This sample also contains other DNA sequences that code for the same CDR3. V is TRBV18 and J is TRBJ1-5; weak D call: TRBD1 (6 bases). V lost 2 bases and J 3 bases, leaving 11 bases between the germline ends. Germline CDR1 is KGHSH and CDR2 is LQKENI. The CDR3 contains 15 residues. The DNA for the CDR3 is TGTGCCAGCTCACCAGGCGCAGGGGACAATCAGCCCCAGCATTTT. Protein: CASSPGAGDNQPQHF. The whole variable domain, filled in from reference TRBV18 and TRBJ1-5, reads NAGVMQNPRHLVRRRGQEARLRCSPMKGHSHVYWYRQLPEEGLKFMVYLQKENIIDESGMPKERFSAEFPKEGPSILRIQQVVRGDSAAYFCASSPGAGDNQPQHFGDGTRLSIL.

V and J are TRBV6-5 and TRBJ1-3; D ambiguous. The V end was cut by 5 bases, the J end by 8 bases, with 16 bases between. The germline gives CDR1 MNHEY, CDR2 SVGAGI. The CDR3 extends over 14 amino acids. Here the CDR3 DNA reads TGTGCCAGCAGTCAGACGGCAATGGGCGACACCATATATTTT. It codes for CASSQTAMGDTIYF.

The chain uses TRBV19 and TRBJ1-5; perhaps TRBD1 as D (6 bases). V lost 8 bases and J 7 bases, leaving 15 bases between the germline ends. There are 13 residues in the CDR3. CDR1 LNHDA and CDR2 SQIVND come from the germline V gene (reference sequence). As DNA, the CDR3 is TGTGCCAGTCTAGGGGGTGTAAGACAGCCCCAGCATTTT. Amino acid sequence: CASLGGVRQPQHF.

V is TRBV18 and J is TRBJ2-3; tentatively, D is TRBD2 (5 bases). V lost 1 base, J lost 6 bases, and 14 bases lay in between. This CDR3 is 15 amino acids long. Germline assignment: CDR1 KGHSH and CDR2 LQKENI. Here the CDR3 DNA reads TGTGCCAGCTCACCACTTATGAGGGTCCGGGATACGCAGTATTTT. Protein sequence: CASSPLMRVRDTQYF.

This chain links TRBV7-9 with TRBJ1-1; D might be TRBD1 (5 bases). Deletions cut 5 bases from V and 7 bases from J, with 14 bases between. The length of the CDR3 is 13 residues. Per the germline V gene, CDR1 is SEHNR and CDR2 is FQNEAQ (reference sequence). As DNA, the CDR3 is TGTGCCAGCAGCGGGGGACTCGGCCGTGAAGCTTTCTTT. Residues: CASSGGLGREAFF.

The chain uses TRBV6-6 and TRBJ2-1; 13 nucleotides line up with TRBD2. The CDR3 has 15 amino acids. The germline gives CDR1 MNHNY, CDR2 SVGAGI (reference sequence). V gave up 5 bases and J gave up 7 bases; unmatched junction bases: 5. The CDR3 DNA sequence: TGTGCCAGCAGTAAGACTAGCGGGGGGCTGAATGAGCAGTTCTTC. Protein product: CASSKTSGGLNEQFF.

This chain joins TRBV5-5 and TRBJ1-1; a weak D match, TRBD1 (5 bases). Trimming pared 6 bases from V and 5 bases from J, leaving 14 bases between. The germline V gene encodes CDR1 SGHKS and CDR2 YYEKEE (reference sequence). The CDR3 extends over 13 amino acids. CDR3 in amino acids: CASMWQGGTEAFF. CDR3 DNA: TGTGCCAGCATGTGGCAGGGAGGGACTGAAGCTTTCTTT.

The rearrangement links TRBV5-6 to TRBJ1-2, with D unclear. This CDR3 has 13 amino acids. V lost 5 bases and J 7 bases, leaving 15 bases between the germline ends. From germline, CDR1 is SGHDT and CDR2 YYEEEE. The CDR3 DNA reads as TGTGCCAGCAGTATTGGAGGGAGCAGTGGCTACACCTTC. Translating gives CASSIGGSSGYTF.

The CDR3 DNA is TGTGCCAGCAGCTCAAATGGCGGATCAGATACGCAGTATTTT. Its protein product is CASSSNGGSDTQYF. The V and J genes are TRBV7-3 and TRBJ2-3; D call uncertain. CDR1 and CDR2 (germline): SGHTA, FQGTGA. CDR3 length: 14 residues. The V end was cut by 4 bases, the J end by 4 bases, with 12 bases between.

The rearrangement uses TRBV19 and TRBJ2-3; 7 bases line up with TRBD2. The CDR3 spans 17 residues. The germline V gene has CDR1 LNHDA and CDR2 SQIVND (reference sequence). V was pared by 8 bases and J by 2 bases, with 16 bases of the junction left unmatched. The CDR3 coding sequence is TGTGCCAGTCGGGCCACAATCGGACTAGACTACACAGATACGCAGTATTTT. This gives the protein CASRATIGLDYTDTQYF.

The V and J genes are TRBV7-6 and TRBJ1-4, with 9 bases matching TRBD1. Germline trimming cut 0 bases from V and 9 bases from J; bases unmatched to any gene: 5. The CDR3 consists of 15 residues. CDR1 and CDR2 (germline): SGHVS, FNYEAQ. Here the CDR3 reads CASSLAPTGGQKLFF. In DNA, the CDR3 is TGTGCCAGCAGCTTAGCGCCGACAGGGGGACAAAAACTGTTTTTT. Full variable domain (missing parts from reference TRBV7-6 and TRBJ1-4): GAGVSQSPRYKVTKRGQDVALRCDPISGHVSLYWYRQALGQGPEFLTYFNYEAQQDKSGLPNDRFSAERPEGSISTLTIQRTEQRDSAMYRCASSLAPTGGQKLFFGSGTQLSVL.

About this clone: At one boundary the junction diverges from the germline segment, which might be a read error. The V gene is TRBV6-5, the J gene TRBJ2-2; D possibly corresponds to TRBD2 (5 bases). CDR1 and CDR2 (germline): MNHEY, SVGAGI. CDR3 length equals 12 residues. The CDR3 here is CSSREGPGELFF. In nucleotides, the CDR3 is TGTTCCAGCAGAGAGGGTCCCGGGGAGCTGTTTTTT.

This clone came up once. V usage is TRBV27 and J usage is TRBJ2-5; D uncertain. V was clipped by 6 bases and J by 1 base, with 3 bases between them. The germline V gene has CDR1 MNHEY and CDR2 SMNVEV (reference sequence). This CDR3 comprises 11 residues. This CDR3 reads CASSLQETQYF. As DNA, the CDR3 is TGTGCCAGCAGCCTCCAAGAGACCCAGTACTTC.

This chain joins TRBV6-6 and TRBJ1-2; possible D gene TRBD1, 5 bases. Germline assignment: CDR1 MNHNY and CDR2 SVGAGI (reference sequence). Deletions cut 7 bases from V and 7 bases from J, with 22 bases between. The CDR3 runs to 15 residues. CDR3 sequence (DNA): TGTGCCAGCAAGTATAGACAGCCCTTAACGGCTGGCTACACCTTC. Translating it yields CASKYRQPLTAGYTF.

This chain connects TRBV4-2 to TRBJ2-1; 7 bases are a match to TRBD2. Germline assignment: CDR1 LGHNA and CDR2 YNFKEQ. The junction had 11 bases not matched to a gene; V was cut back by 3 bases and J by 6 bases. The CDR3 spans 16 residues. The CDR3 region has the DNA TGTGCCAGCAGCCAGGACCTAGCGGCCAAAGGCAATGAGCAGTTCTTC. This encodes CASSQDLAAKGNEQFF.

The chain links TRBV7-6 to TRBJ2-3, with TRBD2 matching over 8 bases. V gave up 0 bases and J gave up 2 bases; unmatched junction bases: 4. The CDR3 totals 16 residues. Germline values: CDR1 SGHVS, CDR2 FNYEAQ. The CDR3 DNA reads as TGTGCCAGCAGCTTAGCGTCGGGGGGGAACACAGATACGCAGTATTTT. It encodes CASSLASGGNTDTQYF.

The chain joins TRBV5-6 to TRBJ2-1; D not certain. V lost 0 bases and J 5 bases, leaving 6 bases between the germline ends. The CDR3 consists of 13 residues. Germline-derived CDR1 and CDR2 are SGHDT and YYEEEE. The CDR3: CASSLVSHNEQFF. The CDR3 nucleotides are TGTGCCAGCAGCTTGGTCAGTCACAATGAGCAGTTCTTC. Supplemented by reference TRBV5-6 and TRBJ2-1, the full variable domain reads DAGVTQSPTHLIKTRGQQVTLRCSPKSGHDTVSWYQQALGQGPQFIFQYYEEEERQRGNFPDRFSGHQFPNYSSELNVNALLLGDSALYLCASSLVSHNEQFFGPGTRLTVL.

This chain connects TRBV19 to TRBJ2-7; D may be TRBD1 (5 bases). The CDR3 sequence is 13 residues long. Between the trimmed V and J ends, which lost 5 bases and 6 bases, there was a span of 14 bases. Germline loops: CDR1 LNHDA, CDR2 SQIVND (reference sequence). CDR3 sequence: CASSPNTGCEQYF. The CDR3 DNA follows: TGTGCCAGTAGTCCTAATACAGGATGCGAGCAGTACTTC.

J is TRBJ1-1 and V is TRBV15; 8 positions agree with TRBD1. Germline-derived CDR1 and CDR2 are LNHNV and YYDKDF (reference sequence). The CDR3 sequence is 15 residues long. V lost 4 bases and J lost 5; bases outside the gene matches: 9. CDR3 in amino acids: CATSTARTGRTEAFF. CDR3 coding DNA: TGTGCCACCAGCACTGCGAGGACAGGGAGGACTGAAGCTTTCTTT.

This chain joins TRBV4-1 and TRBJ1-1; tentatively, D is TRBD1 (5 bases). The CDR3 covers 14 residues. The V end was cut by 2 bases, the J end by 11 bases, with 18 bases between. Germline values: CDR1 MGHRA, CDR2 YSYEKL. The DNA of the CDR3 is TGCGCCAGCAGCCAATATGGGGGGATCTGGGAGGCTTTCTTT. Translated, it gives CASSQYGGIWEAFF.

The CDR3 DNA reads as TGCGCCAGCAGTCAATCGGAAGTGGGGGCGCCTGTGGCTGAAGCTTTCTTT. As protein: CASSQSEVGAPVAEAFF. The V and J genes are TRBV23-1 and TRBJ1-1, with a weak D call TRBD1 (6 bases). TRBV23-1 is an ORF; its function is uncertain. Trimming removed 0 bases from V and 6 bases from J, with 20 bases in between. This CDR3 is built from 17 residues.

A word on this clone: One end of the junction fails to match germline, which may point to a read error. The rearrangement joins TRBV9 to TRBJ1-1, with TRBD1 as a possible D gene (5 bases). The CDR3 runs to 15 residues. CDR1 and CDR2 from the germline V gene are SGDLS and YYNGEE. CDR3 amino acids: CSSSVFDRMNTEAFF. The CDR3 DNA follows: TGTTCCAGCAGCGTCTTTGACAGAATGAACACTGAAGCTTTCTTT.

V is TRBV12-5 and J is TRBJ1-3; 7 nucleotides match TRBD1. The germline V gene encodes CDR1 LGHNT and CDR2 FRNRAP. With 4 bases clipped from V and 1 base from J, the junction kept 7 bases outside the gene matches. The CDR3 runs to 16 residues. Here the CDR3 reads CASGSVQGISGNTIYF. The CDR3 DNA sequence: TGTGCTAGTGGTTCCGTACAGGGGATATCTGGAAACACCATATATTTT.

The chain's CDR3 is CASSRDSSTDTQYF. CDR3 bases: TGCGCCAGCAGCAGGGACAGTAGCACAGATACGCAGTATTTT. This chain joins TRBV5-1 and TRBJ2-3; the match to TRBD1 covers 7 bases. This CDR3 has 14 residues. The V gene's germline CDR1 is SGHRS and CDR2 YFSETQ. The V gene end was trimmed by 4 bases and the J gene end by 0 bases; junction bases not matched to a gene: 2.

CDR3 sequence (DNA): TGTGCCAGCAGCCAAGAACTAGCGGACCCCTACGAGCAGTACTTC. Its protein product is CASSQELADPYEQYF. This chain joins TRBV4-2 and TRBJ2-7; 8 positions match TRBD2. The CDR3 consists of 15 residues. Looked up from germline, CDR1 is LGHNA and CDR2 is YNFKEQ. Trimming cost V 0 bases and J 2 bases; bases outside gene matches: 3.